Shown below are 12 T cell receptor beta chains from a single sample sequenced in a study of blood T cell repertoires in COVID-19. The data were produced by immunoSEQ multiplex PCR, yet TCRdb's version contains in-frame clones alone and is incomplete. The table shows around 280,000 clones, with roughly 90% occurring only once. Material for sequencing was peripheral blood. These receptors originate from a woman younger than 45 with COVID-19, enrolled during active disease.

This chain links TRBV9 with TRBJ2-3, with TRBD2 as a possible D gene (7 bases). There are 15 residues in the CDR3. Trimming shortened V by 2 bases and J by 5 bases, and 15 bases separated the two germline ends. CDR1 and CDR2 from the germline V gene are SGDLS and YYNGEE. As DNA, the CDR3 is TGTGCCAGCAGCGTGGCGGGGGCGTTCGAAGATACGCAGTATTTT. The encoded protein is CASSVAGAFEDTQYF.

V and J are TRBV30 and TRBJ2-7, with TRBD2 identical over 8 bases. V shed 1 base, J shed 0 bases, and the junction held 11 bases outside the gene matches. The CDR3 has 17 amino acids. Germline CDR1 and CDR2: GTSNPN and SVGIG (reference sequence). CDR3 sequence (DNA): TGTGCCTGGAGTGGGGGCCCGACTAGCGAGAACTCCTACGAGCAGTACTTC. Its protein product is CAWSGGPTSENSYEQYF.

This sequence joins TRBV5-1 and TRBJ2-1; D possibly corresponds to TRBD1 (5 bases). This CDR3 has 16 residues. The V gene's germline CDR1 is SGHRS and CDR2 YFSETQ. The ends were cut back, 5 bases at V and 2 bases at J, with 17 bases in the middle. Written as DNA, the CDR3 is TGCGCCAGCAGTCTTTCGCAGGGCCCTCCCTACAATGAGCAGTTCTTC. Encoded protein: CASSLSQGPPYNEQFF. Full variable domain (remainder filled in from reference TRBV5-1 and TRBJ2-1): KAGVTQTPRYLIKTRGQQVTLSCSPISGHRSVSWYQQTPGQGLQFLFEYFSETQRNKGNFPGRFSGRQFSNSRSEMNVSTLELGDSALYLCASSLSQGPPYNEQFFGPGTRLTVL.

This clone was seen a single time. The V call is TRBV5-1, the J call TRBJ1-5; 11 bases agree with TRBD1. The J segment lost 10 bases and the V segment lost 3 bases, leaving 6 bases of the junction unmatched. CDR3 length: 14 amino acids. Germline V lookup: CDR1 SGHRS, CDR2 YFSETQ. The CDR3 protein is CASSWGQGGYPQHF. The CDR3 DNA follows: TGCGCCAGCAGCTGGGGACAGGGGGGTTATCCCCAGCATTTT.

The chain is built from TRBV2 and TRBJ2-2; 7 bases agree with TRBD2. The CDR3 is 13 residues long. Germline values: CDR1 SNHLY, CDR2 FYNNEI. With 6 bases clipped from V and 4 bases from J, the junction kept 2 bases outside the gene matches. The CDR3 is CASRGGFTGELFF. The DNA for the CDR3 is TGTGCCAGCAGGGGGGGGTTCACCGGGGAGCTGTTTTTT.

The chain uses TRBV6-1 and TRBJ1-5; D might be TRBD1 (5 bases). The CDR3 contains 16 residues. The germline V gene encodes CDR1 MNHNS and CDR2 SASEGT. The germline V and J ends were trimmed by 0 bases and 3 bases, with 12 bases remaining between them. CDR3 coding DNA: TGTGCCAGCAGTGAAGCAACAGGCCCACCCAATCAGCCCCAGCATTTT. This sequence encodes CASSEATGPPNQPQHF.

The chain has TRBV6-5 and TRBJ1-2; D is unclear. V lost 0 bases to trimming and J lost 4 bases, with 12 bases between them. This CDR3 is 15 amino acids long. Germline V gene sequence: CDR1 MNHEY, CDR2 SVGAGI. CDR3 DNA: TGTGCCAGCAGTTACTCAACGGATTCGGGCTATGGCTACACCTTC. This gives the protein CASSYSTDSGYGYTF.

The CDR3 nucleotides read TGCGCCAGCAGCATTGACAGAAACTATGGCTACACCTTC. Encoded protein: CASSIDRNYGYTF. The gene calls are TRBV5-1 and TRBJ1-2; D is perhaps TRBD1 (5 bases). V was shortened by 4 bases and J by 2 bases, with 9 bases between the two germline ends. The CDR3 totals 13 residues. Germline V gene lookup returns CDR1 SGHRS and CDR2 YFSETQ. Full variable domain (remainder filled in from reference TRBV5-1 and TRBJ1-2): KAGVTQTPRYLIKTRGQQVTLSCSPISGHRSVSWYQQTPGQGLQFLFEYFSETQRNKGNFPGRFSGRQFSNSRSEMNVSTLELGDSALYLCASSIDRNYGYTFGSGTRLTVV.

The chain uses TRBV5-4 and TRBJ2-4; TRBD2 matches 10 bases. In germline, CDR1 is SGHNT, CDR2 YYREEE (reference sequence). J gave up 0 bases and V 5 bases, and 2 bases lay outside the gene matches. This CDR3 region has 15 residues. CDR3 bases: TGTGCCAGCAGTGCTAGCGGGGGAGCCAAAAACATTCAGTACTTC. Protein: CASSASGGAKNIQYF.

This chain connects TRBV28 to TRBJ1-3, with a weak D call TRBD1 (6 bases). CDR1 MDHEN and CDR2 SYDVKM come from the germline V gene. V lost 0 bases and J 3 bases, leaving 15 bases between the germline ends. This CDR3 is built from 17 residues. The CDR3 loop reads CASSLWGGQGGGNTIYF. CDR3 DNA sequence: TGTGCCAGCAGTTTATGGGGGGGGCAGGGAGGTGGAAACACCATATATTTT.

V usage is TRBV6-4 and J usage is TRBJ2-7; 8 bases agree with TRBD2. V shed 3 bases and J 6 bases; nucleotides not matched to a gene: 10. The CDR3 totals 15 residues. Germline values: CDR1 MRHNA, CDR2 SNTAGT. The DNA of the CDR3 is TGTGCCAGCAGTGAAGGGACTAGAGGTGTAAGCGAGCAGTACTTC. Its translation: CASSEGTRGVSEQYF.

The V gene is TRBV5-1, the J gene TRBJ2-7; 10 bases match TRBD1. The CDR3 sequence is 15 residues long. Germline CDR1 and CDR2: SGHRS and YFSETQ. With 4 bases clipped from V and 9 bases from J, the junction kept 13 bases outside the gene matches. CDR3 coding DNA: TGCGCCAGCAGCCCCGGGACAGGGGCCCAGTTCGGGCAGTACTTC. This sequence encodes CASSPGTGAQFGQYF.